The T cell receptor beta chain described here comes from a study of blood T cell repertoires in COVID-19. About the study: The United States, Italy and Spain supplied acute and convalescent COVID-19 samples. Sample material is recorded as cDNA or gDNA derived from T cells, B-cell-depleted T cells, or PBMCs.

Per the original methods: It was from reference gene primer amplification that nucleated cell counts were estimated. Assay used: immunoSEQ multiplex PCR; TCRdb lists only in-frame clones, some missing. Clone size and V and J calls were adopted from that table, with D and trimming inferred from the DNA. Seen here are 150,000 to 200,000 clones, roughly 74% observed once, and the top ten hold over 11%. Germline loops: CDR1 KGHDR, CDR2 SFDVKD. Trimming at V came to 1 base and at J to 2 bases, leaving 7 bases not matched to a gene. This CDR3 is built from 18 residues. Material: peripheral blood. J is TRBJ2-6 and V is TRBV24-1; 7 positions match TRBD2. This sequence originates from a woman aged 80 or older with acute or convalescent COVID-19. In DNA, the CDR3 is TGTGCCACCAGTGATTTTAGGGGACTATTACCTGGGGCCAACGTCCTGACTTTC. Amino acid sequence: CATSDFRGLLPGANVLTF.